One sample yielded the 22 T cell receptor beta chains listed below, sequenced in a study of T cell responses to AZD1222 COVID-19 vaccine. TCRdb's copy holds only in-frame clones and misses some; the assay was immunoSEQ multiplex PCR. The table includes 130,000 or so clones, around 92% detected once. This material consisted of peripheral blood, taken 28 days after the second AZD1222 dose. The origin of the receptors is an adult who received the AZD1222 COVID-19 vaccine.

The chain employs TRBV4-1 and TRBJ2-1; D unclear. The CDR3 length is 16 residues. From germline, CDR1 is MGHRA and CDR2 YSYEKL. V lost 1 base and J 0 bases, leaving 10 bases between the germline ends. The CDR3 loop reads CASSQAPGSSYNEQFF. The CDR3 nucleotides are TGCGCCAGCAGCCAAGCCCCAGGTAGCTCCTACAATGAGCAGTTCTTC.

This chain links TRBV5-1 with TRBJ1-1; 11 bases agree with TRBD1. The CDR3 spans 14 residues. Germline V gene lookup returns CDR1 SGHRS and CDR2 YFSETQ. V dropped 4 bases and J dropped 4; count of bases not matched to a gene: 3. The CDR3 DNA reads as TGCGCCAGCAGCGCCGGGACAGGGGGCACTGAAGCTTTCTTT. It yields the protein CASSAGTGGTEAFF.

This chain connects TRBV3-1 (or the pseudogene TRBV3-2) to TRBJ1-1, with D perhaps TRBD1 (6 bases). Between the trimmed V and J ends, which lost 1 base and 5 bases, there was a span of 11 bases. This CDR3 comprises 14 residues. CDR1 is LGHDT and CDR2 is YNNKEL in the germline V gene (reference sequence). Written as DNA, the CDR3 is TGTGCCAGCAGCCAAGTTGTGGGGGCTACTGAAGCTTTCTTT. The encoded protein is CASSQVVGATEAFF.

This chain joins TRBV6-5 and TRBJ1-4, with D possibly being TRBD1 (5 bases). V lost 0 bases and J lost 8, with 16 bases in between. The germline V gene has CDR1 MNHEY and CDR2 SVGAGI. The CDR3 covers 16 residues. In DNA, the CDR3 is TGTGCCAGCAGTTACTCCCGAGCAGGGTTGCGGGAAAAACTGTTTTTT. As protein: CASSYSRAGLREKLFF.

DNA for the CDR3: TGTGCCAGCAGTGAAGCGGGAGGCAGGCTTAGGGCGTTCTTC. It encodes CASSEAGGRLRAFF. The chain recombines TRBV6-1 with TRBJ2-1, with a weak D call TRBD2 (6 bases). The CDR3 runs to 14 residues. Germline V gene sequence: CDR1 MNHNS, CDR2 SASEGT. V was cut by 0 bases and J by 15 bases, with 18 bases left in between.

This clone is a singleton in its sample. The V call is TRBV7-2, the J call TRBJ2-1; D may be TRBD2 (6 bases). The germline V gene has CDR1 SGHTA and CDR2 FQGNSA. This CDR3 has 16 amino acids. V was pared by 3 bases and J by 2 bases, with 14 bases between. CDR3 in amino acids: CASSFLGDWAYNEQFF. CDR3 nucleotides: TGTGCCAGCAGCTTCTTAGGGGACTGGGCCTACAATGAGCAGTTCTTC.

This rearrangement joins TRBV5-8 to TRBJ1-2; unclear D gene. The V gene lost 2 bases and the J gene lost 0 bases, with 11 bases spanning the gap. The CDR3 spans 15 residues. Germline V gene sequence: CDR1 SGHTS, CDR2 YDEGEE. Here the CDR3 reads CASSLITASNYGYTF. CDR3 bases: TGTGCCAGCAGCTTAATAACAGCCTCTAACTATGGCTACACCTTC. Filled out from reference TRBV5-8 and TRBJ1-2, the complete variable domain reads EAGVTQSPTHLIKTRGQQATLRCSPISGHTSVYWYQQALGLGLQFLLWYDEGEERNRGNFPPRFSGRQFPNYSSELNVNALELEDSALYLCASSLITASNYGYTFGSGTRLTVV.

J is TRBJ2-5 and V is TRBV11-3, with 7 bases lining up with TRBD2. The V and J ends lost 7 bases and 3 bases, in that order; junction bases with no gene match: 14. CDR3 length equals 16 residues. CDR1 is SGHNT, CDR2 YENEEA, per germline. DNA for the CDR3: TGTGCCAGCAACCTTAACGTGGGGGGGGTCGAAGAGACCCAGTACTTC. Protein sequence: CASNLNVGGVEETQYF.

The chain has TRBV6-5 and TRBJ2-3; D ambiguous. The CDR3 has 14 residues. Germline CDR1 reads MNHEY; CDR2 reads SVGAGI. The germline V and J ends were trimmed by 1 base and 2 bases, with 7 bases remaining between them. The CDR3 sequence is CASSYYSTTDTQYF. In DNA form, the CDR3 reads TGTGCCAGCAGTTACTATTCCACCACAGATACGCAGTATTTT.

The V and J genes are TRBV5-1 and TRBJ2-3; D uncertain. The CDR3 extends over 15 amino acids. V shed 0 bases and J shed 2 bases, with 10 bases lying between them. The germline CDR1 and CDR2 sequences are SGHRS and YFSETQ. CDR3 residues: CASSLGADVTDTQYF. Written as DNA, the CDR3 is TGCGCCAGCAGCTTGGGGGCGGATGTCACAGATACGCAGTATTTT.

V gene TRBV27 combines with J gene TRBJ1-1; no reliable D call. This CDR3 contains 12 residues. The V gene's germline CDR1 is MNHEY and CDR2 SMNVEV (reference sequence). V was clipped by 6 bases and J by 4 bases, with 9 bases between them. CDR3 coding DNA: TGTGCCAGCAGAGGTCCAAGCACTGAAGCTTTCTTT. Its protein product is CASRGPSTEAFF.

This chain links TRBV6-5 with TRBJ1-2; D not certain. V lost 2 bases, J lost 7 bases, and 11 bases lay in between. The CDR3 runs to 13 residues. CDR1 is MNHEY, CDR2 SVGAGI, per germline. The CDR3 region has the DNA TGTGCCAGCAGTTACGGGTTAGGGTTTGGCTACACCTTC. Translated, it gives CASSYGLGFGYTF.

The chain joins TRBV10-1 to TRBJ1-1; D is possibly TRBD1 (5 bases). V lost 4 bases and J lost 1, with 7 bases in between. The CDR3 runs 13 residues. Germline CDR1 reads WNHNN; CDR2 reads SYGVQD (reference sequence). The DNA for the CDR3 is TGCGCCAGCAGTGGGACAACGAACACTGAAGCTTTCTTT. This gives the protein CASSGTTNTEAFF.

V gene TRBV6-5 combines with J gene TRBJ2-3; D is possibly TRBD2 (6 bases). Germline V gene data show CDR1 as MNHEY and CDR2 as SVGAGI. V lost 10 bases and J 0 bases, leaving 14 bases between the germline ends. CDR3 length equals 14 residues. CDR3 sequence (DNA): TGTGCCACCAAAGTAGCGGAAAGCACAGATACGCAGTATTTT. Its protein product is CATKVAESTDTQYF.

The V gene is TRBV6-5, the J gene TRBJ2-5, with D possibly matching TRBD2 (5 bases). V dropped 0 bases and J dropped 4 bases, with 15 bases sitting between them. This CDR3 has 16 residues. The germline gives CDR1 MNHEY, CDR2 SVGAGI. The CDR3 bases are TGTGCCAGCAGTTACTCTCGGACTCTGGGAACAGAGACCCAGTACTTC. Its protein product is CASSYSRTLGTETQYF.

The rearrangement joins TRBV7-2 to TRBJ2-3; 10 bases match TRBD2. Per germline, CDR1 SGHTA and CDR2 FQGNSA. The V and J ends lost 0 bases and 1 base, in that order; junction bases with no gene match: 4. This CDR3 comprises 17 residues. Written as DNA, the CDR3 is TGTGCCAGCAGCTTAGCTCCTAGCGGGAGCGGCACAGATACGCAGTATTTT. Translated: CASSLAPSGSGTDTQYF.

This sequence joins TRBV5-4 and TRBJ1-2, with TRBD1 matching over 9 bases. The V segment lost 4 bases and the J segment 2 bases; nucleotides outside the gene matches: 3. CDR1 and CDR2 from the germline V gene are SGHNT and YYREEE (reference sequence). This CDR3 spans 14 amino acids. Here the CDR3 reads CASSAGTGNYGYTF. The DNA of the CDR3 is TGTGCCAGCAGCGCTGGGACAGGGAACTATGGCTACACCTTC.

The chain has TRBV2 and TRBJ1-2; 7 nucleotides match TRBD1. Trimming took 6 bases from V and 4 from J; bases not matched to a gene: 5. CDR1 and CDR2 from the germline V gene are SNHLY and FYNNEI. CDR3 length equals 13 residues. The CDR3 nucleotides are TGTGCCAGCAGCCGGGACAGTTCCTATGGCTACACCTTC. Protein: CASSRDSSYGYTF.

Comments on this clone: The sample holds other DNA sequences that translate to the same CDR3. The chain uses TRBV12-3 or TRBV12-4 and TRBJ1-1; no clear D gene. V was clipped by 0 bases and J by 6 bases, with 5 bases between them. The CDR3 contains 12 residues. The CDR3 loop is CASSLARAEAFF. CDR3 in DNA: TGTGCCAGCAGTTTAGCGCGGGCTGAAGCTTTCTTT.

The chain uses TRBV30 and TRBJ1-1; D unresolved. Germline CDR1 reads GTSNPN; CDR2 reads SVGIG (reference sequence). Trimming took 0 bases from V and 13 from J, leaving 15 bases between them. The CDR3 sequence is 12 residues long. The CDR3 region is CAWSVLAPRLFF. Here the CDR3 DNA reads TGTGCCTGGAGTGTACTGGCCCCGCGACTTTTCTTT.

The chain recombines TRBV5-1 with TRBJ1-2; D uncertain. This CDR3 comprises 15 residues. The V end was cut by 2 bases, the J end by 1 base, with 12 bases between. Germline CDR1 and CDR2: SGHRS and YFSETQ. In DNA, the CDR3 is TGCGCCAGCAGCTTCGGGCTCTCTCTTAACTATGGCTACACCTTC. Translated, it gives CASSFGLSLNYGYTF.

This chain links TRBV5-1 with TRBJ1-1; TRBD1 might be the D (6 bases). Trimming removed 1 base from V and 11 bases from J, with 24 bases in between. The germline V gene has CDR1 SGHRS and CDR2 YFSETQ. The CDR3 spans 16 residues. CDR3 sequence (DNA): TGCGCCAGCAGCTTGCAGGGGATGTCGTCCGGAGGGTTGGCTTTCTTT. Residues: CASSLQGMSSGGLAFF. Full variable domain (outside the CDR3, taken from reference TRBV5-1 and TRBJ1-1): KAGVTQTPRYLIKTRGQQVTLSCSPISGHRSVSWYQQTPGQGLQFLFEYFSETQRNKGNFPGRFSGRQFSNSRSEMNVSTLELGDSALYLCASSLQGMSSGGLAFFGQGTRLTVV.